These T cell receptor beta chains were read from a single sample in a study of shared clonotypes between healthy human individuals. Profiling relied on immunoSEQ multiplex PCR, and the TCRdb table lists in-frame clones only, not all of them. Here the sample spans about 980,000 clones, approximately 80% being singletons. The material sequenced was memory CD4+ T cells sorted from blood. These receptors all come from a man in his late teens or twenties in good health. Both conserved end residues are part of each CDR3. The D gene is left open where the match is weak. Size is omitted from some rows. Given values are once, few, many or a class for expanded clones.

TRBJ2-3	.	.	TRBV2	CASSNGGSTDTQYF	TGTGCCAGCAGTAACGGGGGTAGCACAGATACGCAGTATTTT
TRBJ2-7	TRBD1	.	TRBV25-1	CASSGRDRGLYEQYF	TGTGCCAGCAGTGGCCGGGACAGGGGGCTCTACGAGCAGTACTTC
TRBJ1-2	.	many	TRBV7-2	CASSSYQGMSGYTF	TGTGCCAGCAGCTCCTACCAGGGGATGTCTGGCTACACCTTC
TRBJ2-3	.	.	TRBV7-2	CASRPPVGTTDTQYF	TGTGCCAGCAGACCCCCTGTCGGTACGACAGATACGCAGTATTTT
TRBJ1-6	.	.	TRBV19	CASSIRPGENSPLHF	TGTGCCAGTAGTATACGTCCGGGGGAGAATTCACCCCTCCACTTT
TRBJ1-1	.	.	TRBV6-1	CASSETRQAAHEAFF	TGTGCCAGCAGTGAAACCCGACAGGCTGCCCATGAAGCTTTCTTT
TRBJ2-2	TRBD1	.	TRBV6-6	CASSLTGANTGELFF	TGTGCCAGCAGCCTGACAGGGGCTAACACCGGGGAGCTGTTTTTT
TRBJ2-7	TRBD2	.	TRBV25-1	CASRPNSGRAYEQYF	TGTGCCAGCAGACCAAACAGCGGGAGGGCCTACGAGCAGTACTTC
TRBJ2-7	TRBD2	few	TRBV11-2	CASSLGTSYEQYF	TGTGCCAGCAGCTTAGGGACTAGCTACGAGCAGTACTTC
TRBJ1-4	.	.	TRBV27	CASSLSPTGSNEKLFF	TGTGCCAGCAGTTTATCCCCGACAGGATCTAATGAAAAACTGTTTTTT
TRBJ1-5	.	many	TRBV5-1	CASSLGSDTGRDQPQHF	TGCGCCAGCAGCTTGGGGAGCGACACCGGACGGGACCAGCCCCAGCATTTT
TRBJ2-7	.	.	TRBV19	CASSIPKGEQYF	TGTGCCAGTAGTATCCCCAAGGGCGAGCAGTACTTC
TRBJ2-1	TRBD2	once	TRBV9	CASSVEGSGGTSVFF	TGTGCCAGCAGCGTAGAGGGGAGTGGCGGGACTAGCGTGTTCTTC
TRBJ2-5	.	.	TRBV9	CASSVVVGQLNSLGTQYF	TGTGCCAGCAGCGTAGTTGTTGGACAGTTGAATAGCCTAGGGACCCAGTACTTC
TRBJ2-7	.	.	TRBV21-1	CASSKDTTPYEQYF	TGTGCCAGCAGCAAAGACACTACCCCCTACGAGCAGTACTTC
TRBJ1-1	.	few	TRBV10-3	CAISTYRDTEAFF	TGTGCCATCAGCACGTACCGGGACACGGAAGCTTTCTTT
TRBJ2-3	.	.	TRBV9	CASSPTLPGWRTDTQYF	TGTGCCAGCAGCCCCACCCTCCCCGGGTGGCGCACAGATACGCAGTATTTT
TRBJ2-7	TRBD1	.	TRBV6-1	CASRDRGKITYEQYF	TGTGCCAGCAGGGACAGGGGGAAAATTACCTACGAGCAGTACTTC
TRBJ2-7	TRBD2	.	TRBV7-2	CASSVTSGGSRGEQYF	TGTGCCAGCAGCGTGACCTCGGGCGGGAGCCGAGGCGAGCAGTACTTC
TRBJ1-2	TRBD1	.	TRBV6-1	CASRSTGDHGYTF	TGTGCCAGCAGATCGACAGGGGACCATGGCTACACCTTC
TRBJ2-7	.	.	TRBV6-1	CASTTEGGGGYEQYF	TGTGCCAGCACAACGGAGGGAGGGGGAGGCTACGAGCAGTACTTC
TRBJ2-5	.	.	TRBV10-2	CASRQNTGARGDF	TGCGCCAGCAGACAAAACACCGGGGCTCGAGGGGACTTC
TRBJ1-6	TRBD1	.	TRBV19	CASSPSTGNNSPLHF	TGTGCCAGTAGTCCGTCGACAGGGAATAATTCACCCCTCCACTTT
TRBJ2-2	.	.	TRBV7-2	CASSLANALTGELFF	TGTGCCAGCAGCTTAGCGAACGCGCTCACCGGGGAGCTGTTTTTT
TRBJ2-7	.	.	TRBV7-2	CASSLGHTAAEQYF	TGTGCCAGCAGCCTGGGCCACACGGCGGCCGAGCAGTACTTC
TRBJ2-4	TRBD2	few	TRBV10-3	CAISQGTSRDIQYF	TGTGCCATCAGCCAAGGGACTAGCCGGGACATTCAGTACTTC
TRBJ1-5	.	.	TRBV2	CASSPQISNQPQHF	TGTGCCAGCAGTCCACAGATTAGCAATCAGCCCCAGCATTTT
TRBJ2-5	TRBD2	.	TRBV7-9	CASSRPGGETQYF	TGTGCCAGCAGCCGCCCGGGGGGAGAGACCCAGTACTTC